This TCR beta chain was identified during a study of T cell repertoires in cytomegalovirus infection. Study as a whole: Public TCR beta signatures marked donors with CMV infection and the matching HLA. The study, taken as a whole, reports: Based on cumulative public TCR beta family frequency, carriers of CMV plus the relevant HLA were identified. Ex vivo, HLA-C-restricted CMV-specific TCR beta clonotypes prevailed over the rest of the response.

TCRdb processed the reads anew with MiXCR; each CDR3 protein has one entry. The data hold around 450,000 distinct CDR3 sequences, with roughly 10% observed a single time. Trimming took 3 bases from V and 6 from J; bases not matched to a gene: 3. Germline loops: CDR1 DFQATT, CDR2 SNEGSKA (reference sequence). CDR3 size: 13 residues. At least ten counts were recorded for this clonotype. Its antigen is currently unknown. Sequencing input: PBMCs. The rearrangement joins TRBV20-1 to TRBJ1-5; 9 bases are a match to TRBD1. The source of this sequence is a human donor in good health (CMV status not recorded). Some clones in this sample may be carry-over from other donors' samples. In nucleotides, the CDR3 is TGCAGTGCTAGGGGACAGGGCCGTCAGCCCCAGCATTTT. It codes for CSARGQGRQPQHF.